These 6 T cell receptor beta chains were all obtained from the same sample, sequenced in a study of blood T cell repertoires in COVID-19. Generated by immunoSEQ multiplex PCR, the TCRdb table keeps only in-frame clones and is missing some. The data contain 140,000 to 150,000 clones, approximately 80% of them singletons. Sequenced sample: peripheral blood. These receptors were obtained from a human donor in a cohort sampled during active COVID-19.

The chain uses TRBV19 and TRBJ2-5; D gene ambiguous. Trimming shortened V by 5 bases and J by 1 base, and 17 bases separated the two germline ends. Looked up from germline, CDR1 is LNHDA and CDR2 is SQIVND (reference sequence). This CDR3 has 16 residues. As DNA, the CDR3 is TGTGCCAGTAGTCCACCAGCGTCTGTAGGCCAAGAGACCCAGTACTTC. It is translated as CASSPPASVGQETQYF.

This rearrangement joins TRBV7-2 to TRBJ2-3; TRBD2 agrees at 8 bases. Germline V gene data show CDR1 as SGHTA and CDR2 as FQGNSA. The CDR3 runs 16 residues. V shed 5 bases and J 1 base; nucleotides not matched to a gene: 8. The chain's CDR3 is CASSPATSAGTDTQYF. In nucleotides, the CDR3 is TGTGCCAGCAGCCCAGCGACTAGCGCCGGCACAGATACGCAGTATTTT.

This clone appeared once. V usage is TRBV12-3 or TRBV12-4 and J usage is TRBJ2-7, with D maybe TRBD2 (5 bases). The CDR3 consists of 11 residues. V lost 4 bases and J lost 5, with 6 bases in between. The CDR3 spells CASSSSHEQYF. The CDR3 DNA follows: TGTGCCAGCAGTTCTAGCCACGAGCAGTACTTC.

This chain uses TRBV6-2 or TRBV6-3 with TRBJ2-3; 11 bases match TRBD2. The CDR3 loop spans 13 amino acids. V lost 5 bases, J lost 9 bases, and 4 bases stayed unmatched. Germline V lookup: CDR1 MNHEY, CDR2 SVGEGT. Here the CDR3 reads CASSASGRKTQYF. CDR3 in DNA: TGTGCCAGCAGTGCTAGCGGGAGGAAAACGCAGTATTTT.

The chain is built from TRBV5-1 and TRBJ2-5, with 8 bases aligning to TRBD2. In germline, CDR1 is SGHRS, CDR2 YFSETQ. V was clipped by 3 bases and J by 3 bases; unmatched bases: 10. This CDR3 contains 16 residues. The CDR3 loop reads CASSSAGTSSKETQYF. The CDR3 bases are TGCGCCAGCAGCTCAGCCGGGACTAGTTCCAAAGAGACCCAGTACTTC. The whole variable domain, filled in from reference TRBV5-1 and TRBJ2-5, reads KAGVTQTPRYLIKTRGQQVTLSCSPISGHRSVSWYQQTPGQGLQFLFEYFSETQRNKGNFPGRFSGRQFSNSRSEMNVSTLELGDSALYLCASSSAGTSSKETQYFGPGTRLLVL.

CDR3 sequence (DNA): TGTGCCAGCAGCCCGGGGACAGGCGAAATGAGTGGCTACACCTTC. Translation gives CASSPGTGEMSGYTF. The chain employs TRBV11-3 and TRBJ1-2; 8 nucleotides align to TRBD1. Trimming cost V 5 bases and J 7 bases; bases outside gene matches: 12. The CDR3 contains 15 residues. CDR1 SGHNT and CDR2 YENEEA come from the germline V gene.